This T cell receptor beta chain was sequenced in a study of graft-versus-host responses after intestinal transplantation (dated by TCRdb to the early 2020s). Study-wide context: The transplants that recipients received were multivisceral, liver-intestinal, or isolated intestinal. Every recipient was given anti-thymocyte globulin induction, then maintenance tacrolimus and steroids for about three years. Graft-versus-host and host-versus-graft alloreactive T cell clones were tracked in the graft, circulation and bone marrow after intestinal transplantation using bulk TCR-beta CDR3 sequencing. To identify alloreactive clones, pre-transplant mixed lymphocyte reaction products were sequenced and then compared with unstimulated pre-transplant donor and recipient T cells. The cohort enrolled 24 intestinal transplant recipients, one of whom was a retransplant, and 3 patients without pretransplant specimens were excluded. Donor T cell macrochimerism was defined as a peak of at least 4% donor T cells among recipient peripheral blood mononuclear cells. Rather than being sequenced by the commercial service, samples from a few later patients were sequenced in-house on an Illumina MiSeq and processed with MiXCR.

Libraries were constructed by the immunoSEQ multiplex PCR assay. For most patients, genomic DNA was isolated with the Qiagen DNeasy Blood and Tissue Kit and sent frozen to Adaptive Biotechnologies for TCR sequencing. For most patients, genomic DNA was subjected to high-throughput TCR-beta CDR3 sequencing by Adaptive Biotechnologies. Processing in the source paper ran as follows. TCR sequencing data were retrieved from Adaptive's ImmunoSEQ software for around 18 patients, whereas a few other patients were processed with MiXCR and VDJtools. To correct CD4 versus CD8 sorting errors, sequences present in both subsets at a frequency ratio below 5:1 were removed. CDR3 nucleotide sequences shared between donor and recipient were removed because their origin could not be assigned. To be classed as alloreactive, a clone needed at least 2-fold expansion over unstimulated cells and a minimum CFSE-low frequency of 0.002% (template counts) or 0.001% (read counts). Mappable clones were those detected in sequenced pre-transplant spleen, lymph node, or MLR CFSE-low populations of the donor or recipient. The cumulative frequency of alloreactive clones was calculated as a percentage of all sequences, weighted by copy number. As stored in TCRdb, this immuneACCESS dataset retains in-frame rearrangements with V and J assigned. A fraction of the clones does not appear; measured against another copy, unresolved V genes explain less than half of the discrepancy, and the remainder lacks a known reason. The D gene and trimming were derived from the DNA, and the V and J assignments and clone size from that table. The sample records 41,000 or so clones, approximately 96% of which are singletons. The ten largest clones add up to less than 0.65% of the sample.

Ends trimmed: V by 2 bases, J by 9 bases; bases unmatched to a gene: 9. Taken from the germline V gene (reference sequence), the CDR1 and CDR2 loops are GTSNPN and SVGIG. Including the terminal cysteine and phenylalanine, the CDR3 comprises 15 residues. Only the CDR3 region is kept as DNA, spanning 45 bases read in frame from base 1. This specimen's time point label, per the study, means: cells obtained before transplantation from donor or recipient. CD3+CD4+ and CD3+CD8+ populations were FACS-sorted from unstimulated pre-transplant donor and recipient cells taken from spleen or lymph nodes. Overall study outcomes, separate from this receptor: Peak levels of circulating GvH clones were associated with declines in HvG clones early after transplant. Conclusions were limited by the relatively low number and heterogeneity of intestinal transplant patients. Patients with donor T cell macrochimerism had high GvH to HvG T cell clonal ratios in their allografts. GvH clones were detected in recipient bone marrow, and some of these GvH clones were observed earlier in ileal mucosa or blood, consistent with an intestinal mucosal origin.

Turning to this clone: The specificity of this receptor is unknown. Base-call qualities are not available, and no considerably larger clone is one nucleotide away.

In this chain, TRBV30 is recombined with TRBJ1-6; the junction holds 8 bases that match TRBD1. This TCR derives from a human donor who was the organ donor for an intestinal transplant. Specimen: unstimulated CD8+ T cells sorted from spleen or lymph node cells, collected before transplant. The CDR3 region has the sequence CAWSIGQGIISPLHF. The DNA sequence is as follows: TGTGCCTGGAGTATAGGACAGGGAATCATTTCACCCCTCCACTTT.